The rows below give T cell receptor beta chains drawn from one sample of a study of CD8 T cells in Susac syndrome. TCRdb called the immunoSEQ multiplex PCR reads again in MiXCR, with one record for every CDR3 protein. The profile shows approximately 130,000 distinct CDR3 sequences, roughly 89% of them singletons. The specimen sequenced was CD8+ T cells from PBMCs. The receptors were sampled from a human donor with multiple sclerosis. CDR3s include the opening cysteine and the closing phenylalanine or tryptophan. Each record gives: clone size, D gene, J gene, V gene, CDR3 protein, CDR3 DNA. The D gene is left open where the match is weak. Some rows mark clone size as missing; the rest say once, few, many or name a class of expanded clone.

clone size: -; D gene: TRBD2; J gene: TRBJ2-7; V gene: TRBV19; CDR3 protein: CATASGRVSYEQYF; CDR3 DNA: TGTGCCACTGCAAGCGGGAGGGTCTCCTACGAGCAGTACTTC
clone size: few; D gene: -; J gene: TRBJ2-2; V gene: TRBV19; CDR3 protein: CASSILATTGELFF; CDR3 DNA: TGTGCCAGTAGTATATTGGCTACCACCGGGGAGCTGTTTTTT
clone size: -; D gene: -; J gene: TRBJ2-1; V gene: TRBV27; CDR3 protein: CASRGGYNEQFF; CDR3 DNA: TGTGCCAGCAGGGGGGGATACAATGAGCAGTTCTTC
clone size: -; D gene: TRBD1; J gene: TRBJ2-7; V gene: TRBV15; CDR3 protein: CATKDRVSYEQYF; CDR3 DNA: TGTGCCACCAAGGACAGGGTGTCCTACGAGCAGTACTTC
clone size: once; D gene: TRBD2; J gene: TRBJ2-1; V gene: TRBV11-3; CDR3 protein: CASSSPGLVNEQFF; CDR3 DNA: TGTGCCAGCAGCTCTCCGGGACTAGTGAATGAGCAGTTCTTC
clone size: -; D gene: -; J gene: TRBJ2-7; V gene: TRBV5-1; CDR3 protein: CASSPGGAGEQYF; CDR3 DNA: TGCGCCAGCAGCCCTGGAGGGGCGGGCGAGCAGTACTTC
clone size: -; D gene: -; J gene: TRBJ1-1; V gene: TRBV6-5; CDR3 protein: CASSYEGGYTEAFF; CDR3 DNA: TGTGCCAGCAGTTACGAGGGCGGGTACACTGAAGCTTTCTTT
clone size: once; D gene: -; J gene: TRBJ2-2; V gene: TRBV28; CDR3 protein: CASSSSGGAGELFF; CDR3 DNA: TGTGCCAGCAGTTCATCGGGTGGCGCCGGGGAGCTGTTTTTT
clone size: -; D gene: -; J gene: TRBJ1-2; V gene: TRBV29-1; CDR3 protein: CSVDPGPIYYGYTF; CDR3 DNA: TGCAGCGTTGATCCGGGACCGATCTACTATGGCTACACCTTC
clone size: -; D gene: TRBD2; J gene: TRBJ2-1; V gene: TRBV29-1; CDR3 protein: CSVRGLAGGNEQFF; CDR3 DNA: TGCAGCGTCCGAGGACTAGCGGGGGGGAATGAGCAGTTCTTC
clone size: -; D gene: -; J gene: TRBJ2-5; V gene: TRBV2; CDR3 protein: CASSEATQYF; CDR3 DNA: TGTGCCAGCAGTGAAGCGACCCAGTACTTC
clone size: -; D gene: TRBD1; J gene: TRBJ2-7; V gene: TRBV5-4; CDR3 protein: CASSYWTGVEQYF; CDR3 DNA: TGTGCCAGCAGCTATTGGACAGGGGTCGAGCAGTACTTC
clone size: -; D gene: -; J gene: TRBJ2-7; V gene: TRBV24-1; CDR3 protein: CATSDLSGEQYF; CDR3 DNA: TGTGCCACCAGTGATTTGAGTGGGGAGCAGTACTTC
clone size: -; D gene: TRBD1; J gene: TRBJ2-7; V gene: TRBV11-2; CDR3 protein: CASTIGAGGLDEQYF; CDR3 DNA: TGTGCCAGCACCATAGGGGCAGGGGGCCTCGACGAGCAGTACTTC
clone size: -; D gene: -; J gene: TRBJ1-3; V gene: TRBV19; CDR3 protein: CASSPWSSGNTIYF; CDR3 DNA: TGTGCCAGTAGTCCATGGTCCTCTGGAAACACCATATATTTT
clone size: once; D gene: -; J gene: TRBJ2-7; V gene: TRBV9; CDR3 protein: CASSAEADSYEQYF; CDR3 DNA: TGTGCCAGCAGCGCCGAAGCGGATTCTTACGAGCAGTACTTC
clone size: few; D gene: TRBD1; J gene: TRBJ2-7; V gene: TRBV7-2; CDR3 protein: CASSLPDRVGEQYF; CDR3 DNA: TGTGCCAGCAGCCTACCGGACAGGGTCGGCGAGCAGTACTTC
clone size: -; D gene: -; J gene: TRBJ2-7; V gene: TRBV25-1; CDR3 protein: CASSATGISYEQYF; CDR3 DNA: TGTGCCAGCAGTGCGACAGGAATCTCCTACGAGCAGTACTTC
clone size: -; D gene: TRBD2; J gene: TRBJ2-7; V gene: TRBV5-1; CDR3 protein: CASSLYSGSGYEQYF; CDR3 DNA: TGCGCCAGCAGCCTCTATAGCGGGAGTGGGTACGAGCAGTACTTC
clone size: -; D gene: -; J gene: TRBJ1-1; V gene: TRBV7-6; CDR3 protein: CASSPSIGFEAFF; CDR3 DNA: TGTGCCAGCAGCCCGTCGATAGGGTTTGAAGCTTTCTTT
clone size: few; D gene: -; J gene: TRBJ2-2; V gene: TRBV2; CDR3 protein: CASSPGLLDTGELFF; CDR3 DNA: TGTGCCAGCAGTCCCGGGCTCCTCGACACCGGTGAGCTGTTTTTT
clone size: -; D gene: -; J gene: TRBJ1-4; V gene: TRBV20-1; CDR3 protein: CSARRGEVEKLFF; CDR3 DNA: TGCAGTGCGCGCCGGGGGGAAGTAGAAAAACTGTTTTTT
clone size: -; D gene: -; J gene: TRBJ1-2; V gene: TRBV5-6; CDR3 protein: CASSWGGGGYTF; CDR3 DNA: TGTGCCAGCAGCTGGGGAGGTGGAGGCTACACCTTC
clone size: -; D gene: TRBD2; J gene: TRBJ2-1; V gene: TRBV29-1; CDR3 protein: CSVGGTSGTNEQFF; CDR3 DNA: TGCAGCGTAGGGGGGACTAGCGGGACCAATGAGCAGTTCTTC
clone size: few; D gene: TRBD1; J gene: TRBJ2-7; V gene: TRBV10-3; CDR3 protein: CAISEWVQGAYEQYF; CDR3 DNA: TGTGCCATCAGTGAGTGGGTACAGGGGGCCTACGAGCAGTACTTC
clone size: -; D gene: TRBD1; J gene: TRBJ2-2; V gene: TRBV6-5; CDR3 protein: CASSYTDRGQGTGELFF; CDR3 DNA: TGTGCCAGCAGTTACACAGACAGGGGGCAAGGGACCGGGGAGCTGTTTTTT
clone size: -; D gene: -; J gene: TRBJ2-1; V gene: TRBV6-2/TRBV6-3; CDR3 protein: CASRAADEQFF; CDR3 DNA: TGTGCCAGCAGGGCAGCCGATGAGCAGTTCTTC
clone size: -; D gene: -; J gene: TRBJ2-4; V gene: TRBV29-1; CDR3 protein: CSVGLGIQYF; CDR3 DNA: TGCAGCGTGGGCCTTGGCATTCAGTACTTC
clone size: -; D gene: -; J gene: TRBJ1-5; V gene: TRBV3-1; CDR3 protein: CASSTLFDQPQHF; CDR3 DNA: TGTGCCAGCAGCACCCTCTTCGATCAGCCCCAGCATTTT
clone size: -; D gene: -; J gene: TRBJ1-1; V gene: TRBV30; CDR3 protein: CAWSVDGQRTEAFF; CDR3 DNA: TGTGCCTGGAGTGTAGATGGGCAGAGGACTGAAGCTTTCTTT
clone size: -; D gene: -; J gene: TRBJ1-5; V gene: TRBV12-5; CDR3 protein: CASGLPDHEPQHF; CDR3 DNA: TGTGCTAGTGGCCTCCCCGATCATGAGCCCCAGCATTTT
clone size: -; D gene: TRBD2; J gene: TRBJ2-3; V gene: TRBV12-3/TRBV12-4; CDR3 protein: CASSISGSSTDTQYF; CDR3 DNA: TGTGCCAGCAGTATTAGCGGGAGTAGCACAGATACGCAGTATTTT
clone size: -; D gene: -; J gene: TRBJ1-5; V gene: TRBV4-1; CDR3 protein: CASSQWGTQPQHF; CDR3 DNA: TGCGCCAGCAGCCAATGGGGGACCCAGCCCCAGCATTTT
clone size: -; D gene: -; J gene: TRBJ1-1; V gene: TRBV20-1; CDR3 protein: CSARDGDTEAFF; CDR3 DNA: TGCAGTGCTAGAGATGGGGACACTGAAGCTTTCTTT
clone size: -; D gene: -; J gene: TRBJ2-7; V gene: TRBV28; CDR3 protein: CASSLVGTDYEQYF; CDR3 DNA: TGTGCCAGCAGTTTGGTGGGAACCGACTACGAGCAGTACTTC
clone size: -; D gene: TRBD1; J gene: TRBJ1-1; V gene: TRBV7-9; CDR3 protein: CASSFPRQGRTEAFF; CDR3 DNA: TGTGCCAGCAGCTTCCCCCGACAGGGCAGGACTGAAGCTTTCTTT
clone size: -; D gene: -; J gene: TRBJ1-1; V gene: TRBV20-1; CDR3 protein: CSARDTSWAMNTEAFF; CDR3 DNA: TGCAGTGCTAGAGATACCTCGTGGGCCATGAACACTGAAGCTTTCTTT
clone size: -; D gene: -; J gene: TRBJ2-1; V gene: TRBV7-9; CDR3 protein: CASIWRSGNEQFF; CDR3 DNA: TGTGCCAGCATTTGGCGGTCGGGCAATGAGCAGTTCTTC
clone size: -; D gene: -; J gene: TRBJ1-3; V gene: TRBV30; CDR3 protein: CAWSMGIPGNTIYF; CDR3 DNA: TGTGCCTGGAGTATGGGCATTCCAGGAAACACCATATATTTT
clone size: -; D gene: -; J gene: TRBJ1-5; V gene: TRBV19; CDR3 protein: CASSIGFKPQHF; CDR3 DNA: TGTGCCAGTAGTATAGGATTTAAGCCCCAGCATTTT
clone size: -; D gene: -; J gene: TRBJ1-5; V gene: TRBV19; CDR3 protein: CASSIRVRGQPQHF; CDR3 DNA: TGTGCCAGTAGTATCAGGGTACGGGGGCAGCCCCAGCATTTT
clone size: -; D gene: TRBD1; J gene: TRBJ1-4; V gene: TRBV7-6; CDR3 protein: CASSSKTGAVTNEKLFF; CDR3 DNA: TGTGCCAGCAGCTCCAAAACAGGGGCGGTGACTAATGAAAAACTGTTTTTT